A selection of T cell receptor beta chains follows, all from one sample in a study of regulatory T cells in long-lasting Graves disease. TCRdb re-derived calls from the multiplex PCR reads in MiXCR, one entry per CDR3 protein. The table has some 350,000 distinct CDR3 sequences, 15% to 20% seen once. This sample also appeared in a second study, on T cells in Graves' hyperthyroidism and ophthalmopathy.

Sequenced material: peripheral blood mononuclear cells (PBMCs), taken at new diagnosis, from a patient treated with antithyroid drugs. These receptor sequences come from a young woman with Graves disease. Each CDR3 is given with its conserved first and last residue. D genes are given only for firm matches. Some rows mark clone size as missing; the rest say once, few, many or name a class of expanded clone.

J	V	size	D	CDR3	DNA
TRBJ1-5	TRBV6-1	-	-	CASSERAGAQPQHF	TGTGCCAGCAGTGAAAGGGCAGGGGCTCAGCCCCAGCATTTT
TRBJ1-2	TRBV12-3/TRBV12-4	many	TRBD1	CASSPGQAHGYTF	TGTGCCAGCAGCCCGGGACAGGCCCATGGCTACACCTTC
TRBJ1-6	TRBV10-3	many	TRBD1	CAISEGQDNSPLHF	TGTGCCATCAGTGAGGGACAGGATAATTCACCCCTCCACTTT
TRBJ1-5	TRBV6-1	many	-	CASSEADSEGNQPQHF	TGTGCCAGCAGTGAAGCAGACAGCGAGGGGAATCAGCCCCAGCATTTT
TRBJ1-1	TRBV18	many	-	CASSRSTANTEAFF	TGTGCCAGCTCACGTTCCACAGCGAACACTGAAGCTTTCTTT
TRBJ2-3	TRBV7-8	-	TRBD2	CASSLEGGRRPRTDTQYF	TGTGCCAGCAGCTTAGAGGGCGGGAGGCGGCCTCGGACAGATACGCAGTATTTT
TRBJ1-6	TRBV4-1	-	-	CASSLEVRSYNSPLHF	TGCGCCAGCAGCTTAGAGGTCCGCTCCTATAATTCACCCCTCCACTTT
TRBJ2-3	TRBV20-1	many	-	CSARDQRGLPVDTQYF	TGCAGTGCTAGAGATCAAAGGGGACTTCCTGTCGATACGCAGTATTTT
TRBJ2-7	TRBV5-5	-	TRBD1	CASSWSWGTGDEQYF	TGTGCCAGCAGCTGGAGTTGGGGGACAGGGGACGAGCAGTACTTC
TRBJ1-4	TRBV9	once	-	CASSSRANEKLFF	TGTGCCAGCAGCTCCCGAGCTAATGAAAAACTGTTTTTT
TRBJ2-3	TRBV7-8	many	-	CASSSLDRGQGTDTQYF	TGTGCCAGCAGCTCATTAGATCGAGGACAAGGCACAGATACGCAGTATTTT
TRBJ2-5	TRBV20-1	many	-	CSARDRGGRETQYF	TGCAGTGCTAGAGATCGTGGGGGCCGGGAGACCCAGTACTTC
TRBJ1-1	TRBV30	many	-	CAWAGSYNTEAFF	TGTGCCTGGGCGGGTTCCTATAACACTGAAGCTTTCTTT
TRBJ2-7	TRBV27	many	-	CASSLSPLVEQYF	TGTGCCAGCAGTTTATCTCCCCTCGTCGAGCAGTACTTC
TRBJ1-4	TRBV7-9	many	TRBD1	CASSDGQATEKLFF	TGTGCCAGCAGTGACGGACAGGCCACTGAAAAACTGTTTTTT
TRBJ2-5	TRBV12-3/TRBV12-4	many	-	CASLLSFQETQYF	TGTGCCAGCCTCCTTTCGTTTCAAGAGACCCAGTACTTC
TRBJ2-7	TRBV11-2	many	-	CASTPEGALSEQYF	TGTGCCAGCACCCCGGAGGGGGCGCTTTCCGAGCAGTACTTC
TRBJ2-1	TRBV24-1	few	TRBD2	CATSGLAGNNEQFF	TGTGCCACCAGTGGGTTAGCGGGGAACAATGAGCAGTTCTTC
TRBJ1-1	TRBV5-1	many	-	CASSLMENTEAFF	TGCGCCAGCAGCTTGATGGAGAACACTGAAGCTTTCTTT
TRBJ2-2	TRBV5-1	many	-	CASSTDIPNTGELFF	TGCGCCAGCAGCACGGACATACCAAACACCGGGGAGCTGTTTTTT
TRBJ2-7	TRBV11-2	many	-	CASSRTQTYEQYF	TGTGCCAGCAGCCGGACTCAGACCTACGAGCAGTACTTC
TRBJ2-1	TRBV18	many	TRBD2	CASSLLAGLSYNEQFF	TGTGCCAGCTCACTCCTAGCGGGACTGTCCTACAATGAGCAGTTCTTC
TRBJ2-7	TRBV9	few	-	CASSVGSGAPYEQYF	TGTGCCAGCAGCGTAGGGAGCGGAGCACCCTACGAGCAGTACTTC
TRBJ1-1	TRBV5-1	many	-	CASSLGLVNTEAFF	TGTGCCAGCAGCTTAGGCCTGGTGAACACTGAAGCTTTCTTT
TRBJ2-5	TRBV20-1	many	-	CSAVPRTGWETQYF	TGCAGTGCTGTTCCCCGGACGGGGTGGGAGACCCAGTACTTC